This T cell receptor (beta chain) was recorded in a study of T-cell memory formation after mild COVID-19. TCRdb ran MiXCR on the 5' RACE reads and lists one entry per CDR3 protein. The top ten hold roughly an eighth of the sample, which has 450,000 to 650,000 distinct CDR3 sequences, around 21% seen once. This clonotype came up many times. Germline assignment: CDR1 MNHEY and CDR2 SVGEGT. This CDR3 is 16 amino acids long. Trimming stripped 5 bases from V and 2 bases from J, with 18 bases between. Sequencing used PBMCs or a T cell subset sorted from them (not recorded which). The receptor comes from an adult woman who had mild COVID-19 (a few samples of this study predate the infection). Cell type and time point are not known. This chain uses TRBV6-2 or TRBV6-3 with TRBJ1-2; D might be TRBD1 (6 bases). For the CDR3, the DNA is TGTGCCAGCAGTACGAACCCGGGACAAGTAAACTATGGCTACACCTTC. It codes for CASSTNPGQVNYGYTF.